The 14 T cell receptor beta chains below all came from one sample that was sequenced in a study of blood T cell repertoires in COVID-19. Clones were read by immunoSEQ multiplex PCR, and TCRdb kept only the in-frame ones, dropping some. The sample records hundreds of thousands of clones, roughly 88% being singletons. Sequencing used peripheral blood. The receptors here all came from a woman aged 30 to 39 with acute or convalescent COVID-19.

The chain has TRBV9 and TRBJ2-7, with 9 bases lining up with TRBD1. The V gene's germline CDR1 is SGDLS and CDR2 YYNGEE. Trimming took 0 bases from V and 10 from J; bases not matched to a gene: 11. The CDR3 totals 15 residues. DNA of the CDR3: TGTGCCAGCAGCGTAGCCGACAGGGGGGCCGTCGACCAGTACTTC. Its protein product is CASSVADRGAVDQYF.

The chain combines TRBV6-5 with TRBJ1-1; 7 bases agree with TRBD1. Trimming removed 2 bases from V and 4 bases from J; junction bases left unmatched: 4. The germline V gene has CDR1 MNHEY and CDR2 SVGAGI. The CDR3 extends over 14 amino acids. The CDR3 region has the DNA TGTGCCAGCAGTTACGGGGCAGGGGGCACTGAAGCTTTCTTT. Translation gives CASSYGAGGTEAFF.

This chain connects TRBV6-5 to TRBJ2-6; D gene unclear. Between the trimmed V and J ends, which lost 5 bases and 0 bases, there was a span of 8 bases. Germline V gene sequence: CDR1 MNHEY, CDR2 SVGAGI. The CDR3 has 15 residues. CDR3 region: CASSPSPSGANVLTF. The CDR3 DNA is TGTGCCAGCAGTCCAAGCCCCTCTGGGGCCAACGTCCTGACTTTC.

The chain combines TRBV6-2 or TRBV6-3 with TRBJ2-5; TRBD2 matches at 12 bases. With 7 bases clipped from V and 5 bases from J, the junction kept 14 bases outside the gene matches. The germline V gene encodes CDR1 MNHEY and CDR2 SVGEGT. This CDR3 region has 17 residues. The CDR3 loop reads CASIPRGLAGLWETQYF. CDR3 bases: TGTGCCAGCATCCCCCGAGGACTAGCGGGATTATGGGAGACCCAGTACTTC.

The V and J genes are TRBV19 and TRBJ1-3; D not certain. V was clipped by 1 base and J by 0 bases, with 10 bases between them. The CDR3 is 16 residues long. Germline V gene lookup returns CDR1 LNHDA and CDR2 SQIVND (reference sequence). CDR3 region: CASSIVRTSSGNTIYF. CDR3 coding DNA: TGTGCCAGTAGTATAGTTCGGACTTCCTCTGGAAACACCATATATTTT. Full variable domain (missing parts from reference TRBV19 and TRBJ1-3): DGGITQSPKYLFRKEGQNVTLSCEQNLNHDAMYWYRQDPGQGLRLIYYSQIVNDFQKGDIAEGYSVSREKKESFPLTVTSAQKNPTAFYLCASSIVRTSSGNTIYFGEGSWLTVV.

The chain uses TRBV7-7 and TRBJ2-7; 7 bases are shared with TRBD1. From germline, CDR1 is SSHAT and CDR2 FNYEAQ (reference sequence). This CDR3 spans 15 amino acids. Unmatched junction bases numbered 4, after V lost 2 bases and J lost 0 bases. The CDR3 reads CASSLRTGNSYEQYF. For the CDR3, the DNA is TGTGCCAGCAGCTTAAGGACAGGAAACTCCTACGAGCAGTACTTC.

This chain joins TRBV5-1 and TRBJ2-1; D is uncertain. CDR1 and CDR2 (germline): SGHRS, YFSETQ. Trimming took 4 bases from V and 9 from J, leaving 5 bases between them. The CDR3 totals 10 residues. CDR3 DNA: TGCGCCAGCAGCGCCGGTGAGCAGTTCTTC. This gives the protein CASSAGEQFF.

This clone was observed a handful of times. This chain uses TRBV7-9 with TRBJ1-1, with TRBD1 matching 9 bases. CDR3 size: 17 residues. V lost 2 bases, J lost 1 base, and 8 bases stayed unmatched. Germline assignment: CDR1 SEHNR and CDR2 FQNEAQ (reference sequence). Here the CDR3 reads CASSLPGTGWRNTEAFF. For the CDR3, the DNA is TGTGCCAGCAGCTTACCCGGGACAGGGTGGCGGAACACTGAAGCTTTCTTT.

The V and J genes are TRBV27 and TRBJ2-7; unclear D gene. This CDR3 is 15 amino acids long. Deletions cut 5 bases from V and 6 bases from J, with 20 bases between. Germline CDR1 is MNHEY and CDR2 is SMNVEV (reference sequence). CDR3: CASSHYRATDSEQYF. The CDR3 coding sequence is TGTGCCAGCAGTCACTACCGTGCTACTGACTCCGAGCAGTACTTC.

This clone showed up just once. This chain joins TRBV6-2 or TRBV6-3 and TRBJ2-1; the match to TRBD2 covers 9 bases. The CDR3 length is 16 residues. V lost 4 bases, J lost 2 bases, and 6 bases stayed unmatched. Germline CDR1 is MNHEY and CDR2 is SVGEGT. The CDR3 DNA reads TGTGCCAGCAGTTCATTAGCGGGAGAAACCTACAATGAGCAGTTCTTC. Translated, it gives CASSSLAGETYNEQFF.

V is TRBV12-3 or TRBV12-4 and J is TRBJ1-1, with 9 bases aligning to TRBD1. This CDR3 is 13 amino acids long. J gave up 4 bases and V 4 bases, and 1 base lay outside the gene matches. The CDR3 spells CASSWGQGTEAFF. CDR3 DNA: TGTGCCAGCAGTTGGGGACAGGGCACTGAAGCTTTCTTT.

The rearrangement links TRBV6-5 to TRBJ2-1; D unresolved. V was clipped by 1 base and J by 9 bases, with 10 bases between them. Germline V gene data show CDR1 as MNHEY and CDR2 as SVGAGI. The CDR3 covers 13 residues. This CDR3 reads CASSYLPTGEQFF. The CDR3 bases are TGTGCCAGCAGTTACTTGCCCACTGGTGAGCAGTTCTTC.

The rearrangement joins TRBV7-6 to TRBJ1-1; D gene unclear. The germline V gene has CDR1 SGHVS and CDR2 FNYEAQ. V was shortened by 2 bases and J by 8 bases, with 12 bases between the two germline ends. The CDR3 is 13 residues long. The CDR3 DNA reads TGTGCCAGCAGCTTACATGGTGGTCAGGAAGCTTTCTTT. Translation: CASSLHGGQEAFF.

The gene calls are TRBV19 and TRBJ2-3; the match to TRBD2 covers 7 bases. Per germline, CDR1 LNHDA and CDR2 SQIVND (reference sequence). V shed 3 bases and J 2 bases; nucleotides not matched to a gene: 8. The CDR3 is 16 amino acids. The CDR3 sequence: CASSISGGRATDTQYF. DNA for the CDR3: TGTGCCAGTAGTATTTCCGGTGGGAGGGCCACAGATACGCAGTATTTT.